The rows below give T cell receptor beta chains drawn from one sample of a study of blood T cell repertoires in COVID-19. Clones were sequenced by immunoSEQ multiplex PCR, and TCRdb holds only the in-frame ones, with some missing. The data hold about 250,000 clones, with around 87% observed a single time. The sample consisted of PBMCs or T cells enriched from blood (not recorded which). Every receptor here comes from a woman aged 45-59 years who had recovered from COVID-19. CDR3s include the opening cysteine and the closing phenylalanine or tryptophan. The D gene is left open where the match is weak. Clone size appears in some rows only: once, few, many, or a class for an expanded clone.

TGTGCCAGCAGCTTCAGGGCGAGTAACACTGAAGCTTTCTTT	CASSFRASNTEAFF	NA	NA	TRBJ1-1	TRBV3-1/TRBV3-2
TGTGCCAGCAGTCAAAGGACTAGCGGGAGGGGGGGTTCCTACAATGAGCAGTTCTTC	CASSQRTSGRGGSYNEQFF	once	TRBD2	TRBJ2-1	TRBV6-6
TGTGCCAGCAGCCCCCCGGGACTAGCTTTGGAGCAGTACTTC	CASSPPGLALEQYF	NA	TRBD2	TRBJ2-7	TRBV7-2
TGTGCCAGCAGCCGGGGACTAGGCAATGAGCAGTTCTTC	CASSRGLGNEQFF	NA	TRBD2	TRBJ2-1	TRBV27
TGTGCCAGCCAAACGGGGCTAGCGGGAAACTACGAGCAGTACTTC	CASQTGLAGNYEQYF	NA	TRBD2	TRBJ2-7	TRBV28
TGCGCCAGCAGCCAAGAACCGGGCAATGAGCAGTTCTTC	CASSQEPGNEQFF	NA	NA	TRBJ2-1	TRBV4-3
TGCGCCAGCAGCTCTCCTAATACAGGGGGCGCTTACTATGGCTACACCTTC	CASSSPNTGGAYYGYTF	NA	TRBD1	TRBJ1-2	TRBV5-1
TGCGCCACAGCGAGACAGGGGACAAACACAGATACGCAGTATTTT	CATARQGTNTDTQYF	NA	TRBD1	TRBJ2-3	TRBV5-1
TGTGCCAGCTCACCGGGACTCCATAGCAATCAGCCCCAGCATTTT	CASSPGLHSNQPQHF	once	NA	TRBJ1-5	TRBV18
TGTGCCAGCAGTGACCCCGGGACCCAGTACTTC	CASSDPGTQYF	NA	NA	TRBJ2-5	TRBV2
TGTGCCAGCAGTGGGACACCATGGGAAAAACTGTTTTTT	CASSGTPWEKLFF	NA	NA	TRBJ1-4	TRBV28
TGCGCCAGCAGCTTGGACGGGAGGCCCTCCTACGAGCAGTACTTC	CASSLDGRPSYEQYF	NA	TRBD2	TRBJ2-7	TRBV5-1
TGTGCCAGCAGCCGGACAGGGGGCTTAGGCGAGCAGTACTTC	CASSRTGGLGEQYF	once	TRBD1	TRBJ2-7	TRBV6-5
TGTGCCAGCATGCGGGGAATGAACACTGAAGCTTTCTTT	CASMRGMNTEAFF	NA	NA	TRBJ1-1	TRBV2
TGTGCCAGCCGCACGGGACACCAGGACGGGGAGCTGTTTTTT	CASRTGHQDGELFF	NA	NA	TRBJ2-2	TRBV2